This TCR beta chain was found in a study of prognosis after radiotherapy for stage I lung cancer. About the study: Radiotherapy was followed by distant metastases in a few patients, which appeared at a median of around seven months; roughly 16 patients showed no significant progression.

Amplification of TCR beta CDR3 from genomic DNA used two-round multiplex PCR. The first PCR round targeted every TRBV and TRBJ gene with specific primers. TCRdb re-called the multiplex PCR reads through MiXCR, storing one row per CDR3 protein. Among almost 40,000 distinct CDR3 sequences, approximately 25% were seen once, and the ten largest hold 20% to 30%. Study-level results: Reportedly, TRBV and TRBJ gene usage differed by presence of metastases in patients.

In regard to this clonotype: Its antigen is not identified.

The ends lost 4 bases at V and 0 bases at J; junction bases unmatched: 16. From germline, CDR1 is PRHDT and CDR2 FYEKMQ (reference sequence). CDR3 length: 21 residues. This receptor was taken from a donor aged 50 or older with non-small cell lung cancer. The V call is TRBV13, the J call TRBJ2-3; 13 nucleotides match TRBD2. Material: PBMCs, obtained before or after stereotactic body radiation therapy (not recorded which). The CDR3 DNA reads TGTGCCAGCAGCTCCAGAGACCCCACTAGCGGGAGGGCCGTGAGCACAGATACGCAGTATTTT. This translates into CASSSRDPTSGRAVSTDTQYF.